This T cell receptor beta chain was obtained from a study of blood T cell repertoires in COVID-19. Here immunoSEQ multiplex PCR was the method, and the copy in TCRdb shows in-frame clones only, minus some. The sample shows approximately 260,000 clones, approximately 88% of them seen only once. The CDR3 totals 15 residues. CDR1 is SGHRS and CDR2 is YFSETQ in the germline V gene. V trimming: 2 bases; J trimming: 2 bases; junction bases outside the gene matches: 4. Participants were aged about 18 to 90 years, lived in 25 or so US areas, and enrolled virtually. Participant reports of clinical history set cohort assignment.

Material: PBMCs or T cells enriched from blood (not recorded which). The sequence was obtained from a woman between 40 and 55 years old with acute COVID-19. The chain uses TRBV5-1 and TRBJ1-2; 9 nucleotides agree with TRBD1. CDR3 DNA: TGCGCCAGCAGCTTCGCCGGGACAGGGAACTATGGCTACACCTTC. Protein product: CASSFAGTGNYGYTF.